This is a list of T cell receptor beta chains from one sample in a study of tumor-infiltrating lymphocytes in primary liver carcinoma. TCRdb redid the calling of the multiplex PCR reads with MiXCR, one entry per CDR3 protein. The sample includes roughly 53,000 distinct CDR3 sequences, roughly 77% of them seen just once. Input material: liver tumor tissue from sampling region 2. The source is a man aged 35 to 55 with primary liver carcinoma and hepatitis B virus infection. Both conserved end residues are part of each CDR3. A D gene is named only where the DNA matches it firmly. A clone size is listed for some rows: how often the clone was seen (once, few, many), or a class if it is expanded.

V	size	J	D	DNA	CDR3
TRBV11-2	-	TRBJ1-2	-	TGTGCCAGCAGTGAGAGGTACACCACCTATTGCTACACCTTC	CASSERYTTYCYTF
TRBV14	-	TRBJ1-1	-	TGTGGCAGCAACCCAGGAACTGGGAACACTGAAGCTTTCTTT	CGSNPGTGNTEAFF
TRBV6-6	-	TRBJ2-1	TRBD2	TGTGCCAGCAGTGAGGGACTAGTGGGAGGGCCGATTTACAATGAGCACTTCTTC	CASSEGLVGGPIYNEHFF
TRBV6-2/TRBV6-3	few	TRBJ2-7	TRBD1	TGTGCCAGCAGTTATCCGGGACAGCCCTACGGACAGTACTTC	CASSYPGQPYGQYF
TRBV12-3/TRBV12-4	-	TRBJ2-7	TRBD2	TGTGCCAGCAGATTATTAGCGGGAGGGCCTTCCTACGAACAGTACTTC	CASRLLAGGPSYEQYF
TRBV6-1	-	TRBJ2-7	TRBD2	TGTACCAGCAAACGGGACAGAGCGATAGCGGGGGGTACCTACGAGCAGTACTTC	CTSKRDRAIAGGTYEQYF
TRBV29-1	-	TRBJ1-3	-	TGCAGCGTGGGGGGGACGGCTGGAAACAACATATATTTT	CSVGGTAGNNIYF
TRBV29-1	-	TRBJ2-7	TRBD1	TGCAGCCTTATAACAGGGGGCAACTCCTACGAGCAGTACTTC	CSLITGGNSYEQYF
TRBV2	-	TRBJ2-7	-	TGTGCCAGCGATGATAGGCAGTCCTACGAGCAGTACTTC	CASDDRQSYEQYF
TRBV11-2	-	TRBJ1-2	-	TGTGTCAACAGAGAGAGGGATACCATCTATGGCTACACCTTC	CVNRERDTIYGYTF
TRBV4-1	-	TRBJ2-4	TRBD2	TGCGTCAGCAGCCCGGGGAGACTAGCATCCAAAAACATTCAGTACTTC	CVSSPGRLASKNIQYF
TRBV10-1	-	TRBJ2-1	-	TGTGCCAGCTGTGAATGGGGAAATGAGCAGTTCTTC	CASCEWGNEQFF